This T cell receptor (beta chain) was identified in a study of shared clonotypes between healthy human individuals. The test was conducted at deep level. The authors loaded 200 ng DNA, about 30,000 T cell genomes, into sorted-subset replicate PCRs. Clones were sequenced by immunoSEQ multiplex PCR, and TCRdb holds only the in-frame ones, with some missing. The sample yields some 650,000 clones, 97% seen once. It was into CD45RA+ naive and CD45RA-negative memory subsets that the CD4+ cells were split. Concerning this clone: Antigen unknown.

Notes on the study in general: As a rule, naive subsets had a larger estimated richness than memory subsets.

The sequence was obtained from a woman aged 30 to 39 in good health. Specimen: naive CD4+ T cells sorted from blood. Regarding subset: CD45RA+ positively selected.

The CDR3 nucleotides read TGTGCCAGTAGTATACGACGGTCCTATGGCTACACCTTC. Protein sequence: CASSIRRSYGYTF. The chain recombines TRBV19 with TRBJ1-2; the D is unclear. Germline values: CDR1 LNHDA, CDR2 SQIVND (reference sequence). This CDR3 contains 13 residues. Trimming took 2 bases from V and 4 from J, leaving 8 bases between them.